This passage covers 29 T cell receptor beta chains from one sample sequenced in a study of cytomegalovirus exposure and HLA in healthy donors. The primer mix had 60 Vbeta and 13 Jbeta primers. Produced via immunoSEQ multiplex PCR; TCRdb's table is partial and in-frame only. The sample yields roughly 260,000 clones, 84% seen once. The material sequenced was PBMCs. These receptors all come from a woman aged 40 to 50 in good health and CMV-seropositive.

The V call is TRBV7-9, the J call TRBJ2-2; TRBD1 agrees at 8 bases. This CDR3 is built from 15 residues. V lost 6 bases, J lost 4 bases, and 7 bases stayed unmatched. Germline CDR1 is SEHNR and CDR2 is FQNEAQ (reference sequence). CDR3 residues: CASRGGQAGTGELFF. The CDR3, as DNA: TGTGCCAGCAGGGGGGGACAGGCGGGCACCGGGGAGCTGTTTTTT.

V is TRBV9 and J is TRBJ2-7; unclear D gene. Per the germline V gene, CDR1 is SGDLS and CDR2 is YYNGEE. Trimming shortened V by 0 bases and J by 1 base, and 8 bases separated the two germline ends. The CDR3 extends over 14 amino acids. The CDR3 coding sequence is TGTGCCAGCAGCGTAGCAGCCGGGTCCTACGAGCAGTACTTC. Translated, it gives CASSVAAGSYEQYF.

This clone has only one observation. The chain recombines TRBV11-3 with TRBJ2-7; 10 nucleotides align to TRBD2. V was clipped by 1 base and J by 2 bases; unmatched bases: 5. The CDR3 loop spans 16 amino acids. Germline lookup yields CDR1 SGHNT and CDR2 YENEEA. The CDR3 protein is CASSLVRSGRAYEQYF. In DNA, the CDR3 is TGTGCCAGCAGCTTAGTTCGAAGCGGGAGGGCCTACGAGCAGTACTTC.

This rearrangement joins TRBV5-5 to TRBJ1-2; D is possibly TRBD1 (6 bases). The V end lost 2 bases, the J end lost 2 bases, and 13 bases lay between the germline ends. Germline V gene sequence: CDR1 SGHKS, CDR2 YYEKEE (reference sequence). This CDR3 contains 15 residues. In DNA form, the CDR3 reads TGTGCCAGCAGCTTACTTGGACAGTCCAACTATGGCTACACCTTC. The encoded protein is CASSLLGQSNYGYTF.

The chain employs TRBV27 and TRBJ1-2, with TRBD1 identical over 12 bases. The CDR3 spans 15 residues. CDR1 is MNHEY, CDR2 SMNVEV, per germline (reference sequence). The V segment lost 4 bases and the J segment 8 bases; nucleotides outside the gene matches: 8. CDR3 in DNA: TGTGCCAGCAGTTCCTCGGGACAGGGGGCGCACGGCTACACCTTC. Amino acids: CASSSSGQGAHGYTF.

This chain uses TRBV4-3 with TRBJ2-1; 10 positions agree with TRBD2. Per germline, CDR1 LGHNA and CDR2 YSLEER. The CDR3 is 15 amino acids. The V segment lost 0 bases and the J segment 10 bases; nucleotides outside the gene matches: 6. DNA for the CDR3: TGCGCCAGCAGCCAAGAGCTAGCGGGAGTGGGGGAGCAGTTCTTC. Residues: CASSQELAGVGEQFF.

This chain's CDR3 is CASSLAWSGSPSEQYF. As DNA, the CDR3 is TGTGCCAGCAGCTTAGCTTGGAGCGGGAGCCCGTCTGAGCAGTACTTC. The chain carries TRBV7-8 and TRBJ2-7; TRBD2 aligns across 8 bases. The CDR3 has 16 amino acids. Looked up from germline, CDR1 is SGHVS and CDR2 is FQNEAQ. V shed 0 bases and J 7 bases; nucleotides not matched to a gene: 11.

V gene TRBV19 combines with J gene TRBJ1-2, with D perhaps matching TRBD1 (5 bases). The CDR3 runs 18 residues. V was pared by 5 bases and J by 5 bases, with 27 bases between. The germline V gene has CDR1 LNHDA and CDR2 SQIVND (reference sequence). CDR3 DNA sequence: TGTGCCAGTAGTCCCCTGGTGGGGCGCCCCCCGTGGGATTATGGCTACACCTTC. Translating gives CASSPLVGRPPWDYGYTF.

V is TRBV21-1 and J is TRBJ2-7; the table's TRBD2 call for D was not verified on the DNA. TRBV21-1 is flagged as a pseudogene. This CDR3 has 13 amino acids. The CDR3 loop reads CASPEFRGYEQYF. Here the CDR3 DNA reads TGTGCCAGCCCGGAGTTCCGAGGCTACGAGCAGTACTTC.

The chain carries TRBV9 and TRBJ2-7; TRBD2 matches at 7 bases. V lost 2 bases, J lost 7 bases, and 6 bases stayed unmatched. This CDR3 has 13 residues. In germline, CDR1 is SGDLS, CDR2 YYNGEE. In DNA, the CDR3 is TGTGCCAGCAGCGTGGCGGGAGCGGGTGAGCAGTACTTC. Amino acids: CASSVAGAGEQYF. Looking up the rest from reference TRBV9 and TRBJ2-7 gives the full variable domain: DSGVTQTPKHLITATGQRVTLRCSPRSGDLSVYWYQQSLDQGLQFLIQYYNGEERAKGNILERFSAQQFPDLHSELNLSSLELGDSALYFCASSVAGAGEQYFGPGTRLTVT.

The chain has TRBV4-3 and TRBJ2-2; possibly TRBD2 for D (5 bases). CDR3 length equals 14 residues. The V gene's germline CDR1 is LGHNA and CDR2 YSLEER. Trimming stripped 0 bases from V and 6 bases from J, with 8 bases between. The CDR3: CASSQDPAAGELFF. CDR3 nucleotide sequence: TGCGCCAGCAGCCAAGATCCAGCGGCCGGGGAGCTGTTTTTT.

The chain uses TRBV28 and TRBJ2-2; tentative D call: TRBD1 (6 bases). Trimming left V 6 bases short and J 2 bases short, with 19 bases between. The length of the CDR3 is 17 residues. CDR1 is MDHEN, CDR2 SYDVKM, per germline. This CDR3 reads CASRITTGSVNTGELFF. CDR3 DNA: TGTGCCAGCAGGATAACAACAGGGTCCGTCAACACCGGGGAGCTGTTTTTT.

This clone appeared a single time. CDR3 DNA sequence: TGTGCCAGCAGTTTCGGACTAGCGGCACAAAATGAGCAGTTCTTC. As protein: CASSFGLAAQNEQFF. The chain has TRBV27 and TRBJ2-1, with 10 bases lining up with TRBD2. Germline assignment: CDR1 MNHEY and CDR2 SMNVEV (reference sequence). V lost 3 bases, J lost 7 bases, and 6 bases stayed unmatched. This CDR3 is 15 amino acids long.

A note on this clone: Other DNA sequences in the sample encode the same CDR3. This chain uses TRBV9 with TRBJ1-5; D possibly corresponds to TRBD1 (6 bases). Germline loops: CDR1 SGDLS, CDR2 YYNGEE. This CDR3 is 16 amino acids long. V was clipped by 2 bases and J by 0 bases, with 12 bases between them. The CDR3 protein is CASSVGPGHSNQPQHF. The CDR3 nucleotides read TGTGCCAGCAGCGTGGGGCCGGGACATAGCAATCAGCCCCAGCATTTT.

The CDR3 here is CASSPGPYSSYNEQFF. The CDR3, as DNA: TGTGCCAGCAGCCCTGGTCCATACAGCTCCTACAATGAGCAGTTCTTC. The rearrangement links TRBV7-2 to TRBJ2-1; D gene unclear. Germline V gives CDR1 SGHTA, CDR2 FQGNSA. Trimming stripped 5 bases from V and 0 bases from J, with 14 bases between. This CDR3 is built from 16 residues.

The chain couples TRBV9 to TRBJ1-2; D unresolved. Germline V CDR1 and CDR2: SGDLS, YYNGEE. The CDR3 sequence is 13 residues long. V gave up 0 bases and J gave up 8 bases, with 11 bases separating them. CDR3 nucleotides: TGTGCCAGCAGCGTAGGCGACCTAGGAGGCTACACCTTC. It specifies CASSVGDLGGYTF.

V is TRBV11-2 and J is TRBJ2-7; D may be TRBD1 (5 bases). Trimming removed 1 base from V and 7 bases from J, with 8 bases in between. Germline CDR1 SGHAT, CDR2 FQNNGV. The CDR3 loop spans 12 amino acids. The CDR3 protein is CASSLGPGEQYF. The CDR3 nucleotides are TGTGCCAGCAGCTTAGGCCCAGGGGAGCAGTACTTC.

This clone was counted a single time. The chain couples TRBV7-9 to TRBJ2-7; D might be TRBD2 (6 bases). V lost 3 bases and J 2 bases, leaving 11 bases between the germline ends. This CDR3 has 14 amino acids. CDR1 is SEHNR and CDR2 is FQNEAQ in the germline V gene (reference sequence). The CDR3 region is CASSFGGVTYEQYF. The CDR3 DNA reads TGTGCCAGCAGCTTCGGAGGGGTTACCTACGAGCAGTACTTC.

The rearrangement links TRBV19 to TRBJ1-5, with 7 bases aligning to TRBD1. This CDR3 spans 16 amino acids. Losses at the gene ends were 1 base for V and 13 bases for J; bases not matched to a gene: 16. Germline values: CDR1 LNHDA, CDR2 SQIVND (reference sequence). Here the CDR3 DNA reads TGTGCCAGTAGTATAGGAATATATGGATTGACAGGGCAGCAGCATTTT. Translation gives CASSIGIYGLTGQQHF.

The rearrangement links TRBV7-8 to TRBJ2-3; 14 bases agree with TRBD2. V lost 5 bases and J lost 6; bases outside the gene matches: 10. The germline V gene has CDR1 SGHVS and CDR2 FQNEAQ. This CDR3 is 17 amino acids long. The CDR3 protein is CASSELGLAGAGDTQYF. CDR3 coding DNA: TGTGCCAGCAGCGAGTTGGGACTAGCGGGAGCGGGGGATACGCAGTATTTT.

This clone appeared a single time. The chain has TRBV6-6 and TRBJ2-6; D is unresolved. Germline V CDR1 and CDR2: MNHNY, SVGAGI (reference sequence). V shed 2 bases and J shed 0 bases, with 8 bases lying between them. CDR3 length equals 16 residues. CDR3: CASSYVAVSGANVLTF. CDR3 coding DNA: TGTGCCAGCAGTTACGTCGCGGTCTCTGGGGCCAACGTCCTGACTTTC.

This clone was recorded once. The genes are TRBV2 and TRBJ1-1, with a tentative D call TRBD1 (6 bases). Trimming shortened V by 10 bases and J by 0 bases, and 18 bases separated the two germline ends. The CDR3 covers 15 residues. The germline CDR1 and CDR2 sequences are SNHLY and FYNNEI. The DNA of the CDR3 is TGTGCCACCGAGCCGGGACACTTACTGAACACTGAAGCTTTCTTT. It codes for CATEPGHLLNTEAFF.

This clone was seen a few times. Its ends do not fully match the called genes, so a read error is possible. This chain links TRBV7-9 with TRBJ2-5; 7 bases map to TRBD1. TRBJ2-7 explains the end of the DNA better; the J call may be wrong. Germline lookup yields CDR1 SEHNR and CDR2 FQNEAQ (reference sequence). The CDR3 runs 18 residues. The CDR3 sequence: CSSSPRGGQGLGSYEQYF. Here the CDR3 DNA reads TGTTCCAGCAGCCCCCGAGGGGGCCAGGGATTGGGGTCCTACGAGCAGTACTTC.

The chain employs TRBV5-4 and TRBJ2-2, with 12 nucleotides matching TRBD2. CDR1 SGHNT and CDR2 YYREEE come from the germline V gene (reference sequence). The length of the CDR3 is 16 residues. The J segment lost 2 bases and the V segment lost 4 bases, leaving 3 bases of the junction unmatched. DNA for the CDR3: TGTGCCAGCAGCATAGGACTAGCGGGAAACACCGGGGAGCTGTTTTTT. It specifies CASSIGLAGNTGELFF.

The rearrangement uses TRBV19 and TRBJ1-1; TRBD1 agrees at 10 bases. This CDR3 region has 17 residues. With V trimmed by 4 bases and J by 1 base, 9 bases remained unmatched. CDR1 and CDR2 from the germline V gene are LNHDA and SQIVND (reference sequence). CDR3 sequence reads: CASSKAYGQGGNTEAFF. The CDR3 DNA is TGTGCCAGTAGTAAAGCCTATGGACAGGGGGGGAACACTGAAGCTTTCTTT.

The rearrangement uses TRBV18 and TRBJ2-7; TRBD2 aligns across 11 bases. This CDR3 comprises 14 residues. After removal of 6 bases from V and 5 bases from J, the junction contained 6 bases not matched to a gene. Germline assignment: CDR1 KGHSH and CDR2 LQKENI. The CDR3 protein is CASSTSGSPHEQYF. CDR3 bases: TGTGCCAGCTCTACTAGCGGGAGTCCCCACGAGCAGTACTTC.

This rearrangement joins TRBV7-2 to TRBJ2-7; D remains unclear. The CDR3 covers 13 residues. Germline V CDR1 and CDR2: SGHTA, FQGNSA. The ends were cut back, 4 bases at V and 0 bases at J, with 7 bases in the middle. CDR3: CASSSLPSYEQYF. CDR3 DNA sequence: TGTGCCAGCAGCTCCCTACCCTCCTACGAGCAGTACTTC.

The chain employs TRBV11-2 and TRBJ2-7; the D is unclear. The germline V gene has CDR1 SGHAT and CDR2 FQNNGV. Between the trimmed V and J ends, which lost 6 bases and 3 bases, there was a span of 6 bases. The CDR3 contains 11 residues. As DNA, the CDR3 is TGTGCCAGCAGTTGGAGCTACGAGCAGTACTTC. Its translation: CASSWSYEQYF.

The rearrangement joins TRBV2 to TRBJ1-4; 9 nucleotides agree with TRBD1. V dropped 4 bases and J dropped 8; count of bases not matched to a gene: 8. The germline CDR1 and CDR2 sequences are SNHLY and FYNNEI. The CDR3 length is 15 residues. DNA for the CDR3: TGTGCCAGCAGTGCCCAGACAGGGGGAAACGAAAAACTGTTTTTT. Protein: CASSAQTGGNEKLFF.